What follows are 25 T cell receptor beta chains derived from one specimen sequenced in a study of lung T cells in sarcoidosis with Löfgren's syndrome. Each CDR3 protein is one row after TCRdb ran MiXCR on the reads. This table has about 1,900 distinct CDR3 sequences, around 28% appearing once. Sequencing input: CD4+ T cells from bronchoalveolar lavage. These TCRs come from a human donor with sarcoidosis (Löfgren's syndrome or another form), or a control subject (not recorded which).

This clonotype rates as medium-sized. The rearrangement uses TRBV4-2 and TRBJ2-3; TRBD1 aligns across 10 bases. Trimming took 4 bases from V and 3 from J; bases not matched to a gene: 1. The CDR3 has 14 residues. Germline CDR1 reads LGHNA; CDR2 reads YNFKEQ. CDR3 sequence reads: CASSRDRGTDTQYF. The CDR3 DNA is TGTGCCAGCAGCCGGGACAGGGGTACAGATACGCAGTATTTT.

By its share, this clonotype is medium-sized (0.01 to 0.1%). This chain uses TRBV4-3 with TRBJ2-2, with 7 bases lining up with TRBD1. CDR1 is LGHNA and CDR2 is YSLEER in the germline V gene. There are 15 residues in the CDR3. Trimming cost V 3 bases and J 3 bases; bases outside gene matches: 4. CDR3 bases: TGCGCCAGCAGCCATCCCGACAGGGACACCGGGGAGCTGTTTTTT. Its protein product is CASSHPDRDTGELFF.

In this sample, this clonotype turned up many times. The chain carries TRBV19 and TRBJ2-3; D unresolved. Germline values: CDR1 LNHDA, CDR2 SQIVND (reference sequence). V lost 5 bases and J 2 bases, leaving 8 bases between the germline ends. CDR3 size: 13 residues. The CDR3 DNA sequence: TGTGCCAGTAGTTTTACGGTCACAGATACGCAGTATTTT. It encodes CASSFTVTDTQYF.

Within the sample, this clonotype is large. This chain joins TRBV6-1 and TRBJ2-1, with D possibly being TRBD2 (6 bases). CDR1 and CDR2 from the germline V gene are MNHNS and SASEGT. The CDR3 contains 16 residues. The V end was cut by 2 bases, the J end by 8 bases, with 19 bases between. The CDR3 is CASSEMAGSKIYEQFF. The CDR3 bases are TGTGCCAGCAGTGAAATGGCGGGATCGAAGATCTATGAGCAGTTCTTC.

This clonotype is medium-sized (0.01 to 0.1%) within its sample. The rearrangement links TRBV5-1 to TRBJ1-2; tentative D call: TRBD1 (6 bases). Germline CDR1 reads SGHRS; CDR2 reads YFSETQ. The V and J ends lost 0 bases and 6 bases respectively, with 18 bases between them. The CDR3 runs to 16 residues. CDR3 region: CASSLAGAQGWDGYTF. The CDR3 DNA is TGCGCCAGCAGCTTGGCCGGAGCCCAGGGGTGGGATGGCTACACCTTC.

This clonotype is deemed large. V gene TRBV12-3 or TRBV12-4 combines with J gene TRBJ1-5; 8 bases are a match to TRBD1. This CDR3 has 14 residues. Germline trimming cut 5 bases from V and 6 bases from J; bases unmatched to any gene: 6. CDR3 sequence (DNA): TGTGCCAGCAGTCGGGACAGGACAACTCAGCCCCAGCATTTT. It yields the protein CASSRDRTTQPQHF.

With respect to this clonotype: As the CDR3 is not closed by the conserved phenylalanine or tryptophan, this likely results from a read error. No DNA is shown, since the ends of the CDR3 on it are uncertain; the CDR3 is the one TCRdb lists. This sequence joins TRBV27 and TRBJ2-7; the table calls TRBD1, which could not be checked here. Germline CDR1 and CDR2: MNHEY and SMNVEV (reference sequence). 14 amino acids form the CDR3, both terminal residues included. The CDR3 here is CASRMGQVPYERYL.

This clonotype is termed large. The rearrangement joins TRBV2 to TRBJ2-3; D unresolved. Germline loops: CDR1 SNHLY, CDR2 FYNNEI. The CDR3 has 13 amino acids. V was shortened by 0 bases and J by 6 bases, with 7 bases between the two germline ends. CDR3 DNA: TGTGCCAGCAGTGAAGCAGGACGGGATACGCAGTATTTT. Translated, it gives CASSEAGRDTQYF.

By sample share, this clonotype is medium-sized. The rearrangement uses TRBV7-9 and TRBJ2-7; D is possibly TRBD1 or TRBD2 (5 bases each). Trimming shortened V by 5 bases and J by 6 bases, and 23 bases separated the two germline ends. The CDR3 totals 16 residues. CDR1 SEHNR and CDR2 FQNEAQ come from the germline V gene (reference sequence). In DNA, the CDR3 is TGTGCCAGCAGCCCCTCCGGGACCAATAATAACGGCGAGCAGTACTTC. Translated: CASSPSGTNNNGEQYF.

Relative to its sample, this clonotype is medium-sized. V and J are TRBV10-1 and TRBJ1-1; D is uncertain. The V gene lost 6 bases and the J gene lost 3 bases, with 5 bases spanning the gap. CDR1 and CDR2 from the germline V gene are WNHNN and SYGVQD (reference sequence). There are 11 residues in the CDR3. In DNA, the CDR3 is TGCGCCAGCAGGGGCGACACTGAAGCTTTCTTT. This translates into CASRGDTEAFF.

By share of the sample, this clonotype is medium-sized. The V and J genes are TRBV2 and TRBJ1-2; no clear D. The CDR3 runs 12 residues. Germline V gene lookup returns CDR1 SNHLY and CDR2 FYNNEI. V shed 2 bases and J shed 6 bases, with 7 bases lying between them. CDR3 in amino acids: CASSERGNGYTF. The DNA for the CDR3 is TGTGCCAGCAGTGAACGGGGAAATGGCTACACCTTC. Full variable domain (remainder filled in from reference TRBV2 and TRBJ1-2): EPEVTQTPSHQVTQMGQEVILRCVPISNHLYFYWYRQILGQKVEFLVSFYNNEISEKSEIFDDQFSVERPDGSNFTLKIRSTKLEDSAMYFCASSERGNGYTFGSGTRLTVV.

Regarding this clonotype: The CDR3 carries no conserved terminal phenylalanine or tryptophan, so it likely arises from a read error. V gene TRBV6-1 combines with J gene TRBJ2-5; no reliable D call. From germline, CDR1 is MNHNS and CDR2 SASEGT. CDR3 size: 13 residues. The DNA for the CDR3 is TGTGCCAGCGGTGAAGTACTGCAAGAGACCCAGTACCTC. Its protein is CASGEVLQETQYL.

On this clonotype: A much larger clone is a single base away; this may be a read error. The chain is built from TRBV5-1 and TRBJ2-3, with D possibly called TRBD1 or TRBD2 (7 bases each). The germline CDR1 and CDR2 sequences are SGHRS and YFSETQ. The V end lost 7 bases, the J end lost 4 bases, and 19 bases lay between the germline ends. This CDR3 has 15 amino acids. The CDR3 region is CASSRGGARPDTQYF. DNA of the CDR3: TGCGCCAGCTCCAGGGGGGGGGCGCGGCCAGATACGCAGTATTTT.

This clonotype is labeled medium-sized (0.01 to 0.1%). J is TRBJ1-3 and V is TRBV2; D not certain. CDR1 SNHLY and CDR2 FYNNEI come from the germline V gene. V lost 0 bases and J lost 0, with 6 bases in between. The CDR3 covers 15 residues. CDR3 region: CASSEARGSGNTIYF. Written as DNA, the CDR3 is TGTGCCAGCAGTGAAGCCAGAGGCTCTGGAAACACCATATATTTT.

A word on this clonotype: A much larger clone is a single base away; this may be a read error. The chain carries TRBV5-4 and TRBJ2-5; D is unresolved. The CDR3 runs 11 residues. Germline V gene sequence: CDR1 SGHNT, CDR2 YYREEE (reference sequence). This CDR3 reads CVSSFQETQYF. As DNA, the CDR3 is TGTGTCAGCAGCTTCCAAGAGACCCAGTACTTC. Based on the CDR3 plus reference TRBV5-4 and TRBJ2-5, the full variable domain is ETGVTQSPTHLIKTRGQQVTLRCSSQSGHNTVSWYQQALGQGPQFIFQYYREEENGRGNFPPRFSGLQFPNYSSELNVNALELDDSALYLCVSSFQETQYFGPGTRLLVL.

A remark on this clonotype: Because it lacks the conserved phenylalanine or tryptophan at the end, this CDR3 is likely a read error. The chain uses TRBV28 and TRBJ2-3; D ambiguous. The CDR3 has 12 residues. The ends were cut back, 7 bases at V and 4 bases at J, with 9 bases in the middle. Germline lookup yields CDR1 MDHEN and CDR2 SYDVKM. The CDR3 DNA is TGTGCCAGCACCAAATACGCAGATACGCAGTATTCT. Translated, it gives CASTKYADTQYS.

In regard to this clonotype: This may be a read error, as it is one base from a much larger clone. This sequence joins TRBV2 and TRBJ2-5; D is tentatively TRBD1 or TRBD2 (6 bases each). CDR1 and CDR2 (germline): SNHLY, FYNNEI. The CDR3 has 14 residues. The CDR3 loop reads CASSEQGSRETQCF. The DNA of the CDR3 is TGTGCCAGCAGTGAACAGGGGAGTCGGGAGACCCAGTGCTTC. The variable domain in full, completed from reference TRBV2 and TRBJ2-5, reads EPEVTQTPSHQVTQMGQEVILRCVPISNHLYFYWYRQILGQKVEFLVSFYNNEISEKSEIFDDQFSVERPDGSNFTLKIRSTKLEDSAMYFCASSEQGSRETQCFGPGTRLLVL.

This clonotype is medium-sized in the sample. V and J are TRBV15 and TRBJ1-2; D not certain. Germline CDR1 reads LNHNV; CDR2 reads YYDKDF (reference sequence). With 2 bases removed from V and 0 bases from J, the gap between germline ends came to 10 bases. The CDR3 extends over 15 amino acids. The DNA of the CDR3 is TGTGCCACCAGCAGACCGGACGGCACTAACTATGGCTACACCTTC. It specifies CATSRPDGTNYGYTF. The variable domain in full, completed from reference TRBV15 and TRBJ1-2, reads DAMVIQNPRYQVTQFGKPVTLSCSQTLNHNVMYWYQQKSSQAPKLLFHYYDKDFNNEADTPDNFQSRRPNTSFCFLDIRSPGLGDTAMYLCATSRPDGTNYGYTFGSGTRLTVV.

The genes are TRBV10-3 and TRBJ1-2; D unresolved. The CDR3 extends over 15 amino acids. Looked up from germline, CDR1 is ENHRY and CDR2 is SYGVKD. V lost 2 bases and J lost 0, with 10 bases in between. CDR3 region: CAISEPLYANYGYTF. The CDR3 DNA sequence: TGTGCCATCAGTGAGCCCCTTTATGCTAACTATGGCTACACCTTC.

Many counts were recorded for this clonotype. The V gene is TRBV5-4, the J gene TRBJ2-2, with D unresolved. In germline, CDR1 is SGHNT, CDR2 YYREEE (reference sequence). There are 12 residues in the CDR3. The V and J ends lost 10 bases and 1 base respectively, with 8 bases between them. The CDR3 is CACPRNTGELFF. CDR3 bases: TGTGCCTGCCCTAGGAACACCGGGGAGCTGTTTTTT.

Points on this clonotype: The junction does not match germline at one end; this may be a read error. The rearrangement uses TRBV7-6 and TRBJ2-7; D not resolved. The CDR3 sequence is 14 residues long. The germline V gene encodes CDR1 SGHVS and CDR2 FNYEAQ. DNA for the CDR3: TGTGCCAGCGGCCCACTTGACGGACCCTACGAGCAGTACTTT. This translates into CASGPLDGPYEQYF.

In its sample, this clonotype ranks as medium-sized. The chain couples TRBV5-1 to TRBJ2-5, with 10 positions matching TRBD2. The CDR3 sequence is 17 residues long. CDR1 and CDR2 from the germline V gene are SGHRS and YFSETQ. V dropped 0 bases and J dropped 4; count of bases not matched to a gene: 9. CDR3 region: CASSLAVAGGQGETQYF. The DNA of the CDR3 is TGCGCCAGCAGCTTGGCGGTAGCGGGGGGCCAGGGAGAGACCCAGTACTTC. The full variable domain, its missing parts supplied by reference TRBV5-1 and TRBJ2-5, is KAGVTQTPRYLIKTRGQQVTLSCSPISGHRSVSWYQQTPGQGLQFLFEYFSETQRNKGNFPGRFSGRQFSNSRSEMNVSTLELGDSALYLCASSLAVAGGQGETQYFGPGTRLLVL.

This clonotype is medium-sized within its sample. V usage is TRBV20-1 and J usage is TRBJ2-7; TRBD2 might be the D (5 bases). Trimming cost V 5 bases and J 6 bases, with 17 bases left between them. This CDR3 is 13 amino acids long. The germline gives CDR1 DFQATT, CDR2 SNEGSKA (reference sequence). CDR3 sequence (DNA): TGCAGTGCTCCGGTGAACGTCGGACTCGAGCAGTACTTC. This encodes CSAPVNVGLEQYF.

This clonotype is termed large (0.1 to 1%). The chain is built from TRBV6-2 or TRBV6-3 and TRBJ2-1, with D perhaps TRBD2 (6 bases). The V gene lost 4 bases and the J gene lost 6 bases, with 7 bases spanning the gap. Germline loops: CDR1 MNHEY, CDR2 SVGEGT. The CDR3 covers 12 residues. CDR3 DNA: TGTGCCAGCAGTTTACTAGCCAATGAGCAGTTCTTC. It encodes CASSLLANEQFF.

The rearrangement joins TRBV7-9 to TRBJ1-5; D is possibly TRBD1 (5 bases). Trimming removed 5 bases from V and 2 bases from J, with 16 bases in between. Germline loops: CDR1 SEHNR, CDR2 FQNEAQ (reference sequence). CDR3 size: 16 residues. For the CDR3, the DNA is TGTGCCAGCAGCCCGGAGACGGGGGGAGGCAATCAGCCCCAGCATTTT. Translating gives CASSPETGGGNQPQHF.